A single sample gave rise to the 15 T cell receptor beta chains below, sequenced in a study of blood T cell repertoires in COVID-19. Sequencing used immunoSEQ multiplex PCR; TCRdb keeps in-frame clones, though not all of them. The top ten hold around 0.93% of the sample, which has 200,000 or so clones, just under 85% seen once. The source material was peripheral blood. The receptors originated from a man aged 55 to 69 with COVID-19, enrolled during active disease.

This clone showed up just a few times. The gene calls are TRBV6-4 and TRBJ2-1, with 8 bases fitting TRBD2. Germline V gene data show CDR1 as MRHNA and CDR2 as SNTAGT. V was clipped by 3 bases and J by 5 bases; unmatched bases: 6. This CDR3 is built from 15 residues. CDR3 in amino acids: CASSEVAGGHNEQFF. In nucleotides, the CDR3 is TGTGCCAGCAGTGAAGTGGCGGGAGGCCACAATGAGCAGTTCTTC.

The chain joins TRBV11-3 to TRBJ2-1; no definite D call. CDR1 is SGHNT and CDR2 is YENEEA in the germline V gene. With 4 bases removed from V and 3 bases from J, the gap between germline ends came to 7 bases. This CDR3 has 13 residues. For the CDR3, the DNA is TGTGCCAGCAGCTCCCAGGTCTACAATGAGCAGTTCTTC. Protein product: CASSSQVYNEQFF.

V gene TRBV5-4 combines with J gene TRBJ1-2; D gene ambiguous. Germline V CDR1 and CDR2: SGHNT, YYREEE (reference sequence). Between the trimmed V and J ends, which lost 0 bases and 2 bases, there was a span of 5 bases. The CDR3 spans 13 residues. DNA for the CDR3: TGTGCCAGCAGCTTGGAGCGCAACTATGGCTACACCTTC. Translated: CASSLERNYGYTF.

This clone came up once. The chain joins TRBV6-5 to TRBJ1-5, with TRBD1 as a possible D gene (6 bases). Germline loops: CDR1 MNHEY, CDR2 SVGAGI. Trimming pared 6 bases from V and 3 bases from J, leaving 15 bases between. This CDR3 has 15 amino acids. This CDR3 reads CASSPLDRYNQPQHF. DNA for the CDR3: TGTGCCAGCAGCCCCTTGGACAGATACAATCAGCCCCAGCATTTT.

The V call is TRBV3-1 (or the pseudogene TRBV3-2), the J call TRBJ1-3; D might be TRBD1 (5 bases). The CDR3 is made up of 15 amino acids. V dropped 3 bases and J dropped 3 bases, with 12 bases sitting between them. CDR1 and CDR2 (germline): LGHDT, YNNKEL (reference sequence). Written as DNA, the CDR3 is TGTGCCAGCAGCCAGACGGACAAAGGTGGAAACACCATATATTTT. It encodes CASSQTDKGGNTIYF.

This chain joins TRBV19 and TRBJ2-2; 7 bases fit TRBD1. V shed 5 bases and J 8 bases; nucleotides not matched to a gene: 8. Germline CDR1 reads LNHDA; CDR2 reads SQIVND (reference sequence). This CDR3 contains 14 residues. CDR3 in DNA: TGTGCCAGTAGTGTAGGGACAGTAAAAGGGGAGCTGTTTTTT. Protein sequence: CASSVGTVKGELFF.

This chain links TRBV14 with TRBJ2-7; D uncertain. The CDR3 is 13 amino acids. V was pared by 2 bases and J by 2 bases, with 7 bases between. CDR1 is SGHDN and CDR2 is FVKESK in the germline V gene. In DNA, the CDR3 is TGTGCCAGCAGCCAAATACAGACCTACGAGCAGTACTTC. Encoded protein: CASSQIQTYEQYF.

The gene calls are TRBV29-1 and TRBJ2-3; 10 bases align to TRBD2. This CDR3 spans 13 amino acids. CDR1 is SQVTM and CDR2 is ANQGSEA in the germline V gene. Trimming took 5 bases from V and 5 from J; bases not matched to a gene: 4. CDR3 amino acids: CSVSGRARDTQYF. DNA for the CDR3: TGCAGCGTTAGCGGGAGGGCACGAGATACGCAGTATTTT.

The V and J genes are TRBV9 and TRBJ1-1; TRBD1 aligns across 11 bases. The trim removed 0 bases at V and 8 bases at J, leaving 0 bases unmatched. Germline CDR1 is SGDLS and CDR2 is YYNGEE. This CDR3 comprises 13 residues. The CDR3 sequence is CASSVGDRGEAFF. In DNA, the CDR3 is TGTGCCAGCAGCGTAGGGGACAGGGGGGAAGCTTTCTTT.

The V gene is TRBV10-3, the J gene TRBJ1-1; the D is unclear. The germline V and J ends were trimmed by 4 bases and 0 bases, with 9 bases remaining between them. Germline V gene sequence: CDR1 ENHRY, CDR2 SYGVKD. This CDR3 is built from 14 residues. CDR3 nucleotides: TGTGCCATCAGTGCTACCACAGTGAACACTGAAGCTTTCTTT. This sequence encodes CAISATTVNTEAFF.

CDR3 sequence: CASSELTSRSGSRGGEQYF. Here the CDR3 DNA reads TGTGCCAGCAGTGAATTAACGAGCCGTAGCGGGAGTAGGGGGGGGGAGCAGTACTTC. The chain uses TRBV28 and TRBJ2-7, with TRBD2 matching 9 bases. This CDR3 is 19 amino acids long. Germline lookup yields CDR1 MDHEN and CDR2 SYDVKM. V shed 5 bases, J shed 7 bases, and the junction held 24 bases outside the gene matches.

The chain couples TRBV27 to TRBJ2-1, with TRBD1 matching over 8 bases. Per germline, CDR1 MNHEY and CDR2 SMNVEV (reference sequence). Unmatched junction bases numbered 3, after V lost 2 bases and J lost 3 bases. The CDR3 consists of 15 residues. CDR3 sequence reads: CASSLGTGNYNEQFF. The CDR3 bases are TGTGCCAGCAGTTTAGGGACAGGAAACTACAATGAGCAGTTCTTC.

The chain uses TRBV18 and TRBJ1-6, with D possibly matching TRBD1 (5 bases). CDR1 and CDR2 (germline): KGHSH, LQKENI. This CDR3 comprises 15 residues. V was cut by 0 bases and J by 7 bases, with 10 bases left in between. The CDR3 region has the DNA TGTGCCAGCTCACCACCGGGGGGGGTGAATTCACCCCTCCACTTT. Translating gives CASSPPGGVNSPLHF.

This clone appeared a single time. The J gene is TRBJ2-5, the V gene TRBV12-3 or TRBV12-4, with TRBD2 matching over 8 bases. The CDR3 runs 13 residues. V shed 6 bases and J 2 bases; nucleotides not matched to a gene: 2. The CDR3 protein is CASSGGDQETQYF. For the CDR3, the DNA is TGTGCCAGCAGCGGGGGGGATCAAGAGACCCAGTACTTC.

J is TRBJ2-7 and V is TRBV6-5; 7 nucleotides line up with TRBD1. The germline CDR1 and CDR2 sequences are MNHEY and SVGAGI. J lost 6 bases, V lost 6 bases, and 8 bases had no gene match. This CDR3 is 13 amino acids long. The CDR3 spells CASRGTAFSEQYF. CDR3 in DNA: TGTGCCAGCAGGGGGACAGCTTTTAGCGAGCAGTACTTC.